This T cell receptor beta chain is drawn from a study of T cell responses to AZD1222 COVID-19 vaccine. Profiling relied on immunoSEQ multiplex PCR, and the TCRdb table lists in-frame clones only, not all of them. The sample has approximately 140,000 clones, approximately 90% seen once; the top ten hold less than 9.5%. The clonotype originates from an adult who received the AZD1222 COVID-19 vaccine. The sequencing here drew on peripheral blood, taken 28 days after the second AZD1222 dose.

CDR3 protein: CASSLAPLTNNAEAFF. The DNA for the CDR3 is TGTGCCAGCAGCTTAGCGCCTCTAACAAACAACGCTGAAGCTTTCTTT. V gene TRBV7-9 combines with J gene TRBJ1-1, with D hard to call. The length of the CDR3 is 16 residues. V dropped 0 bases and J dropped 6 bases, with 17 bases sitting between them. CDR1 SEHNR and CDR2 FQNEAQ come from the germline V gene (reference sequence).